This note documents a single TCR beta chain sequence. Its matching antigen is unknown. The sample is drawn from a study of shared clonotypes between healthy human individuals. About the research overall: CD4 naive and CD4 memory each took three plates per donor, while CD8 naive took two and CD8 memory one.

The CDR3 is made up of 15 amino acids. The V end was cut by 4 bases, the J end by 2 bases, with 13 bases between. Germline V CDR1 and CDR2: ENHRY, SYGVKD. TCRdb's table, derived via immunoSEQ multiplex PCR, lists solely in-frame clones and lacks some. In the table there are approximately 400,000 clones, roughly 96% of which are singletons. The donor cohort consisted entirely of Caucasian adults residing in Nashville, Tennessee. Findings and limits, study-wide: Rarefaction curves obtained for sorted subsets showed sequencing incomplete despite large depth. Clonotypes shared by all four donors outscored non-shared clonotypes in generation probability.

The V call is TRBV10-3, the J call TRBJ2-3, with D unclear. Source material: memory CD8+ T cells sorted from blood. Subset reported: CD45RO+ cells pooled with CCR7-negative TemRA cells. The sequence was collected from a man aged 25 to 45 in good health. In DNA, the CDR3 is TGTGCCATCAGTGCCCCAGTCCCCTACACAGATACGCAGTATTTT. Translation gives CAISAPVPYTDTQYF.